One and the same sample provided the 2 T cell receptor beta chains below, sequenced in a study of prognosis after radiotherapy for stage I lung cancer. The TCR beta CDR3 region was amplified from genomic DNA, with two rounds of multiplex PCR being used for the amplification. Individual primers that were specific to each TRBV and TRBJ gene served in first-round PCR. TCRdb re-called the multiplex PCR reads with MiXCR, one entry per CDR3 protein. The sample yields roughly 20,000 distinct CDR3 sequences, around 55% seen once. This sample comprised PBMCs, obtained before or after stereotactic body radiation therapy (not recorded which). The receptors derive from a donor older than 45 with non-small cell lung cancer.

V is TRBV3-1 and J is TRBJ1-2; D unresolved. CDR3 size: 17 residues. V was clipped by 2 bases and J by 5 bases, with 21 bases between them. Germline CDR1 and CDR2: LGHDT and YNNKEL (reference sequence). The CDR3 DNA is TGTGCCAGCAGCCAAAAGGGTGCAGGCAGGAGGAAATATGGCTACACCTTC. Translating it yields CASSQKGAGRRKYGYTF.

The CDR3, as DNA: TGTGCCAGCAGTCAGGGTGATAATTCACCCCTCCACTTT. This sequence encodes CASSQGDNSPLHF. The chain couples TRBV6-1 to TRBJ1-6; perhaps TRBD1 as D (5 bases). This CDR3 has 13 residues. V was pared by 5 bases and J by 5 bases, with 7 bases between. Germline assignment: CDR1 MNHNS and CDR2 SASEGT.